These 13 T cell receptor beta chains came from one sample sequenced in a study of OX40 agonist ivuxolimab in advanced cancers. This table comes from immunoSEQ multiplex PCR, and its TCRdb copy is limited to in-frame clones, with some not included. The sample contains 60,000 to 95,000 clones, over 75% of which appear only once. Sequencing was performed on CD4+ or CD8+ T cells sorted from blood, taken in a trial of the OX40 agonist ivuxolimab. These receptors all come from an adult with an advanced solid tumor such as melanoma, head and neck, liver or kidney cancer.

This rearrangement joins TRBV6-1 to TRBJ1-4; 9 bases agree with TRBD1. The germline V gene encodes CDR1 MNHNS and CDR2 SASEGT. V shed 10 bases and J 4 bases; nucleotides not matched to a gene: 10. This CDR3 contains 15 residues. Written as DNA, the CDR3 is TGTGCCACCTCGGACAGGGGCTATAGTAATGAAAAACTGTTTTTT. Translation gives CATSDRGYSNEKLFF.

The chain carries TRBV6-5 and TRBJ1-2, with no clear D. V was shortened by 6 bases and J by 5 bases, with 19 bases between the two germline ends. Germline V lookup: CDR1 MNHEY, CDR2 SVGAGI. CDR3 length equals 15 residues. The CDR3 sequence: CASSPALDGGYGYTF. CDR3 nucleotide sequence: TGTGCCAGCAGCCCGGCTCTTGATGGAGGATATGGCTACACCTTC.

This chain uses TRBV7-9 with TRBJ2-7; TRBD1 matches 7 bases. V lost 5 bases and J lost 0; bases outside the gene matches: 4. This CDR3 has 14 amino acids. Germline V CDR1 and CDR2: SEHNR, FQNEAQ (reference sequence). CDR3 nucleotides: TGTGCCAGCAGCAAAGACAGGGCCTCCTACGAGCAGTACTTC. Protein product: CASSKDRASYEQYF.

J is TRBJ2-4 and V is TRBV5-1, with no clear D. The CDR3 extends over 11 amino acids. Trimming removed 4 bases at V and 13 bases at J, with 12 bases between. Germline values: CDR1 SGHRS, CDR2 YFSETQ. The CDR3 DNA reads TGCGCCAGCAGCCCCCTGGAGCAGCAGTACTTC. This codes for CASSPLEQQYF.

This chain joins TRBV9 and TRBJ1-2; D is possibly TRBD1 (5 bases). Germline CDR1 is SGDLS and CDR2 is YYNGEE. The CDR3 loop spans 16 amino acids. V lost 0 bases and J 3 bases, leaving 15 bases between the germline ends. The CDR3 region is CASSVAPRERYYGYTF. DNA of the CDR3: TGTGCCAGCAGCGTAGCTCCCAGGGAGAGGTACTATGGCTACACCTTC.

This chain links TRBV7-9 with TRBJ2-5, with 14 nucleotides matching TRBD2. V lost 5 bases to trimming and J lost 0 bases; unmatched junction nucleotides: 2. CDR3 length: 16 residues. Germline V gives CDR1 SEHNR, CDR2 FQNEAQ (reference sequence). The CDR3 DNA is TGTGCCAGCAGCCGACTAGCGGGGGGGAACCAAGAGACCCAGTACTTC. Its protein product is CASSRLAGGNQETQYF.

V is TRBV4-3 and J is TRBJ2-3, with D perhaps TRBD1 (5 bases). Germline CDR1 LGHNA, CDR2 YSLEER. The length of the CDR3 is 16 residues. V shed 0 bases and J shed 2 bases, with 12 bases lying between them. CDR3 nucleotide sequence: TGCGCCAGCAGCCAAGATCTTCCAGGGAACACAGATACGCAGTATTTT. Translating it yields CASSQDLPGNTDTQYF.

CDR3 region: CASSPAAGVGNTIYF. CDR3 bases: TGTGCCAGCAGCCCTGCCGCAGGGGTTGGAAACACCATATATTTT. The chain couples TRBV7-3 to TRBJ1-3; tentative D call: TRBD1 (6 bases). This CDR3 has 15 amino acids. The germline V gene has CDR1 SGHTA and CDR2 FQGTGA. Trimming pared 5 bases from V and 3 bases from J, leaving 14 bases between.

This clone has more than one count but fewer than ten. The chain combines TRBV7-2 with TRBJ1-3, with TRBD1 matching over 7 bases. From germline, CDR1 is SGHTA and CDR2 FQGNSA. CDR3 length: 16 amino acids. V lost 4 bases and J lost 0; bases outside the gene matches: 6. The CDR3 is CASSYQGGPSGNTIYF. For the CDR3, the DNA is TGTGCCAGCAGCTACCAGGGGGGGCCCTCTGGAAACACCATATATTTT.

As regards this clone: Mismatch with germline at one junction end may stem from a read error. The CDR3 protein is CAGSRGQGLQETQYF. The CDR3 DNA reads TGTGCCGGCAGTCGGGGACAGGGACTTCAAGAGACCCAGTACTTC. This chain uses TRBV11-2 with TRBJ2-5; 9 bases are a match to TRBD1. Germline V gives CDR1 SGHAT, CDR2 FQNNGV. The CDR3 contains 15 residues.

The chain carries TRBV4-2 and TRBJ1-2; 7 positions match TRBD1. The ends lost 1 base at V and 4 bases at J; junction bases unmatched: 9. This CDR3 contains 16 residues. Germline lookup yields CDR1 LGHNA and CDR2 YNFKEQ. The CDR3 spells CASSQVEQGSFYGYTF. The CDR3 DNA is TGTGCCAGCAGCCAAGTGGAACAGGGGAGTTTCTATGGCTACACCTTC.

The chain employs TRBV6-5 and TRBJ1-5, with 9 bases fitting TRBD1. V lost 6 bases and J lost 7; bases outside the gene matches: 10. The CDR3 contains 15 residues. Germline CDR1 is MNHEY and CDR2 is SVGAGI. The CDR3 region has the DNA TGTGCCAGCAGCCTCGGACAGGGGCGCTTCCAGCCCCAGCATTTT. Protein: CASSLGQGRFQPQHF.

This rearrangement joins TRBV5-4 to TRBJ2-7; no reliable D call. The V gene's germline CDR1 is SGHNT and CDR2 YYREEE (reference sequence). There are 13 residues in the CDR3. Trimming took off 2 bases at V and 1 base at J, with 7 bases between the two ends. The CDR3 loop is CASSFPGSYEQYF. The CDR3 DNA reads TGTGCCAGCAGCTTCCCCGGGTCCTACGAGCAGTACTTC.